Each of the 11 T cell receptor beta chains below was sequenced from the same sample in a study of cytomegalovirus exposure and HLA in healthy donors. PCR amplification relied on 60 Vbeta primers (plus 13 Jbeta primers). TCRdb's table, derived via immunoSEQ multiplex PCR, lists solely in-frame clones and lacks some. Of more than 70,000 clones detected, 65% to 80% appear once; the ten largest clones hold about 3%. The specimen was PBMCs. The receptor source for this set is a man aged 35 to 55 in good health and CMV-seronegative.

The chain has TRBV5-1 and TRBJ2-7, with 10 bases that match TRBD2. CDR1 is SGHRS, CDR2 YFSETQ, per germline. Germline trimming cut 5 bases from V and 5 bases from J; bases unmatched to any gene: 10. The CDR3 loop spans 15 amino acids. The CDR3 sequence: CASSDTSGANHEQYF. DNA of the CDR3: TGCGCCAGCAGTGATACTAGCGGGGCAAACCACGAGCAGTACTTC.

The V and J genes are TRBV7-3 and TRBJ2-7; no clear D. Trimming took off 2 bases at V and 3 bases at J, with 14 bases between the two ends. Germline CDR1 is SGHTA and CDR2 is FQGTGA. The CDR3 runs to 15 residues. The CDR3 reads CASSLGQLPGYEQYF. CDR3 bases: TGTGCCAGCAGCTTAGGGCAGTTGCCTGGCTACGAGCAGTACTTC.

V is TRBV9 and J is TRBJ2-1, with D tentatively TRBD2 (6 bases). In germline, CDR1 is SGDLS, CDR2 YYNGEE. Trimming removed 3 bases from V and 4 bases from J, with 11 bases in between. This CDR3 spans 14 amino acids. The CDR3, as DNA: TGTGCCAGCAGCGGGTCTAGCGCGTACAATGAGCAGTTCTTC. This sequence encodes CASSGSSAYNEQFF.

The CDR3 region has the DNA TGCAGCGTCCAAACTGACAGGGCAGATACGCAGTATTTT. Residues: CSVQTDRADTQYF. The chain couples TRBV29-1 to TRBJ2-3; 7 positions match TRBD1. The CDR3 extends over 13 amino acids. In germline, CDR1 is SQVTM, CDR2 ANQGSEA. V was pared by 6 bases and J by 4 bases, with 7 bases of the junction left unmatched.

V and J are TRBV7-9 and TRBJ1-2, with 8 bases lining up with TRBD1. Per the germline V gene, CDR1 is SEHNR and CDR2 is FQNEAQ (reference sequence). V trimming: 4 bases; J trimming: 10 bases; junction bases outside the gene matches: 5. The CDR3 has 12 residues. The CDR3, as DNA: TGTGCCAGCAGCTCAGAGCAGGGGGCCTACACCTTC. Its translation is CASSSEQGAYTF.

V gene TRBV6-5 combines with J gene TRBJ2-2, with D perhaps matching TRBD2 (5 bases). V shed 5 bases and J shed 7 bases, with 14 bases lying between them. CDR3 length: 14 residues. Per the germline V gene, CDR1 is MNHEY and CDR2 is SVGAGI. This CDR3 is CASSPSHGGGELFF. For the CDR3, the DNA is TGTGCCAGCAGTCCTTCACACGGAGGCGGGGAGCTGTTTTTT.

This clone was seen only once. The J gene is TRBJ1-4, the V gene TRBV13; 7 bases agree with TRBD1. Trimming took 5 bases from V and 5 from J; bases not matched to a gene: 11. The length of the CDR3 is 16 residues. Germline values: CDR1 PRHDT, CDR2 FYEKMQ (reference sequence). CDR3 amino acids: CASSLIRQGKNEKLFF. DNA for the CDR3: TGTGCCAGCAGCCTTATCCGACAGGGTAAGAATGAAAAACTGTTTTTT.

The chain's CDR3 is CASSTGFF. The CDR3 bases are TGTGCCAGCAGCACGGGTTTCTTT. V gene TRBV5-8 combines with J gene TRBJ1-1; D gene uncertain. CDR1 and CDR2 (germline): SGHTS, YDEGEE. V lost 4 bases to trimming and J lost 13 bases, with 5 bases between them. The CDR3 length is 8 residues.

V gene TRBV30 combines with J gene TRBJ1-1; no reliable D call. The CDR3 totals 14 residues. V lost 4 bases and J 5 bases, leaving 17 bases between the germline ends. Per germline, CDR1 GTSNPN and CDR2 SVGIG (reference sequence). The chain's CDR3 is CAWTRRAARTEAFF. As DNA, the CDR3 is TGTGCCTGGACCAGGAGGGCCGCCCGAACTGAAGCTTTCTTT.

The V and J genes are TRBV9 and TRBJ2-7; D perhaps matches TRBD1 (6 bases). From germline, CDR1 is SGDLS and CDR2 YYNGEE. The CDR3 consists of 16 residues. V dropped 0 bases and J dropped 7 bases, with 20 bases sitting between them. CDR3 coding DNA: TGTGCCAGCAGCGTAGGGGTTTGGGACACCCCTCGGGAGCAGTACTTC. Protein sequence: CASSVGVWDTPREQYF.

This sequence joins TRBV11-2 and TRBJ1-3, with TRBD1 matching over 7 bases. The CDR3 has 17 amino acids. J gave up 7 bases and V 2 bases, and 14 bases lay outside the gene matches. CDR1 and CDR2 from the germline V gene are SGHAT and FQNNGV. CDR3 nucleotides: TGTGCCAGCAGCTTATATCCAACAGGGGTTGGGCCCAACACCATATATTTT. Its protein product is CASSLYPTGVGPNTIYF.